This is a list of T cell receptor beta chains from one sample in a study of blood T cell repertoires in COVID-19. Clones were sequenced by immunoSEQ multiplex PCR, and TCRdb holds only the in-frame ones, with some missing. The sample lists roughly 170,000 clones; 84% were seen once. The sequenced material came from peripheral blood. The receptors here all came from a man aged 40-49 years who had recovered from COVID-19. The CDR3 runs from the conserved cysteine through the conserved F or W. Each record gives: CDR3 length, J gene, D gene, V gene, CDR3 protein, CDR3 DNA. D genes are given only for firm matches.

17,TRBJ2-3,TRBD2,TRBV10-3,CAISESNAGGPTDTQYF,TGTGCCATCAGTGAGTCGAACGCGGGAGGGCCGACAGATACGCAGTATTTT
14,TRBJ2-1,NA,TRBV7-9,CASSLRTDYNEQFF,TGTGCCAGCAGCTTAAGGACAGACTACAATGAGCAGTTCTTC
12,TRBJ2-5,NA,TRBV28,CASSPSQETQYF,TGTGCCAGCAGCCCATCCCAAGAGACCCAGTACTTC
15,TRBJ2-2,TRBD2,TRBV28,CASSREGFNTGELFF,TGTGCCAGCAGTCGGGAGGGCTTTAACACCGGGGAGCTGTTTTTT
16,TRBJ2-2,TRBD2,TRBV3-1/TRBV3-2,CASSQEGGWNTGELFF,TGTGCCAGCAGCCAAGAGGGGGGGTGGAACACCGGGGAGCTGTTTTTT
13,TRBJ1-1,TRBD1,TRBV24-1,CATSGTGGTEAFF,TGTGCCACCAGTGGGACAGGGGGGACTGAAGCTTTCTTT
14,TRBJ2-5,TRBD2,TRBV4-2,CASSGLAGEETQYF,TGTGCCAGCAGTGGACTAGCGGGAGAAGAGACCCAGTACTTC
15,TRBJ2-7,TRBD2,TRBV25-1,CASSSTSGGAYEQYF,TGTGCCAGCAGTTCCACTAGCGGGGGGGCCTACGAGCAGTACTTC
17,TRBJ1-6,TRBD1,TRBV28,CASSFLAGGSYNSPLHF,TGTGCCAGCAGTTTTTTAGCAGGGGGCTCCTATAATTCACCCCTCCACTTT
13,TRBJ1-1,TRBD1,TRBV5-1,CASSTGQGTEAFF,TGCGCCAGCAGCACCGGACAGGGCACTGAAGCTTTCTTT